This T cell receptor beta chain was obtained from a study of blood T cell repertoires in COVID-19. Study-wide context: Acute and convalescent COVID-19 samples came from the United States, Italy and Spain. From T cells, B-cell-depleted T cells, or PBMCs came the material, which was cDNA or gDNA.

This CDR3 comprises 14 residues. The V and J ends lost 6 bases and 3 bases, in that order; junction bases with no gene match: 7. From germline, CDR1 is ENHRY and CDR2 SYGVKD. In the original workflow: Scientists estimated how many nucleated cells there were by amplifying reference gene primers. The assay was immunoSEQ multiplex PCR, and TCRdb's table has in-frame clones only and misses some. Clone size and V and J calls were adopted from that table, with D and trimming inferred from the DNA. The profile covers about 320,000 clones, with around 90% appearing a single time and around 6.6% taken by the ten largest.

Sample: peripheral blood. This TCR derives from a man younger than 30 who had recovered from COVID-19. V and J are TRBV10-3 and TRBJ1-1, with 7 bases aligning to TRBD1. The CDR3 DNA sequence: TGTGCCATCAGGACCCCGGGACAGTACACTGAAGCTTTCTTT. It yields the protein CAIRTPGQYTEAFF.